This is a list of T cell receptor beta chains from one sample in a study of control samples from healthy donors and cancer patients. TCRdb's table, derived via immunoSEQ multiplex PCR, lists solely in-frame clones and lacks some. The sample has under 200,000 clones, about 94% seen once. Sequencing was done on a sample of blood. These TCRs come from a woman aged 40 to 49 in good health. Each CDR3 is given with its conserved first and last residue. A D gene is named only where the DNA matches it firmly. Clone size, where shown, is once, few, many, or a class for clones that have expanded.

abundance	v_gene	d_gene	j_gene	CDR3aa	CDR3nt
NA	TRBV12-3/TRBV12-4	NA	TRBJ2-2	CASSFGSGELFF	TGTGCCAGCAGTTTTGGTTCCGGGGAGCTGTTTTTT
NA	TRBV11-2	NA	TRBJ1-4	CASSLSAGDEKLFF	TGTGCCAGCAGCTTATCCGCAGGGGATGAAAAACTGTTTTTT
NA	TRBV9	NA	TRBJ1-1	CASSVITGSPEAFF	TGTGCCAGCAGCGTTATTACAGGGAGCCCTGAAGCTTTCTTT
few	TRBV4-1	TRBD1	TRBJ1-3	CASSQGQGVVTIYF	TGCGCCAGCAGCCAGGGACAGGGGGTGGTCACCATATATTTT
NA	TRBV2	TRBD2	TRBJ2-3	CASSFLAGGEDTQYF	TGTGCCAGCAGTTTTCTAGCGGGAGGGGAAGATACGCAGTATTTT
NA	TRBV5-1	TRBD1	TRBJ1-1	CASSGQGGNTEAFF	TGCGCCAGCAGCGGACAGGGCGGGAACACTGAAGCTTTCTTT
NA	TRBV19	NA	TRBJ1-2	CASSIEALTIYGYTF	TGTGCCAGTAGTATAGAGGCCCTTACCATCTATGGCTACACCTTC
NA	TRBV14	NA	TRBJ1-2	CASSRDNYGYTF	TGTGCCAGCAGCCGAGACAACTATGGCTACACCTTC
NA	TRBV6-5	TRBD1	TRBJ1-2	CATRQGPGGYTF	TGTGCCACCAGACAGGGGCCCGGGGGCTACACCTTC
NA	TRBV7-2	NA	TRBJ1-5	CASSLGGTPLHF	TGTGCCAGCAGCTTAGGAGGGACCCCCCTGCATTTT
NA	TRBV19	NA	TRBJ1-6	CASTPTGYNSPLHF	TGTGCCAGTACCCCGACAGGCTATAATTCACCCCTCCACTTT
NA	TRBV10-3	NA	TRBJ2-3	CAISELTAPDTQYF	TGTGCCATCAGTGAGTTGACAGCCCCAGATACGCAGTATTTT
once	TRBV9	TRBD1	TRBJ1-5	CASSVGTGGFQPQHF	TGTGCCAGCAGCGTAGGGACAGGGGGCTTCCAGCCCCAGCATTTT
NA	TRBV6-2/TRBV6-3	NA	TRBJ1-2	CASSYARQGRLPTYGYTF	TGTGCCAGCAGTTACGCGAGGCAGGGGAGATTACCGACCTATGGCTACACCTTC
NA	TRBV9	NA	TRBJ1-1	CASSEGFGANTEAFF	TGTGCCAGCAGCGAGGGGTTCGGAGCGAACACTGAAGCTTTCTTT
NA	TRBV3-1/TRBV3-2	NA	TRBJ2-1	CASSHIRDNEQFF	TGTGCCAGCAGCCATATCCGGGACAATGAGCAGTTCTTC
NA	TRBV6-1	NA	TRBJ1-2	CASSEPGRADGYTF	TGTGCCAGCAGTGAACCGGGCAGGGCAGATGGCTACACCTTC
once	TRBV4-3	TRBD2	TRBJ2-1	CASSQSPAGGPNNEQFF	TGCGCCAGCAGCCAATCTCCAGCGGGGGGGCCGAACAATGAGCAGTTCTTC
once	TRBV7-8	NA	TRBJ2-1	CASSPSYNEQFF	TGTGCCAGCAGCCCCTCATACAATGAGCAGTTCTTC
once	TRBV5-6	NA	TRBJ1-1	CASSPPIGTMNTEAFF	TGTGCCAGCAGCCCGCCGATCGGGACGATGAACACTGAAGCTTTCTTT
NA	TRBV30	TRBD1	TRBJ1-2	CAWTPDRGMFYGYTF	TGTGCCTGGACCCCCGACAGGGGGATGTTCTATGGCTACACCTTC
NA	TRBV10-3	TRBD2	TRBJ2-3	CAISATSGYGTDTQYF	TGTGCCATCAGTGCGACTAGCGGCTACGGCACAGATACGCAGTATTTT
NA	TRBV12-3/TRBV12-4	NA	TRBJ1-1	CASSLGGIEAFF	TGTGCCAGCAGTTTAGGCGGGATTGAAGCTTTCTTT
NA	TRBV6-5	NA	TRBJ2-2	CASSQPRTFGELFF	TGTGCCAGCAGTCAACCTCGGACGTTCGGGGAGCTGTTTTTT
NA	TRBV29-1	NA	TRBJ2-2	CSVEFAAGELFF	TGCAGCGTTGAATTCGCCGCCGGGGAGCTGTTTTTT
NA	TRBV28	TRBD1	TRBJ1-1	CASSPKTGGWTEAFF	TGTGCCAGCAGTCCCAAGACAGGGGGATGGACTGAAGCTTTCTTT
NA	TRBV9	NA	TRBJ1-1	CASSVDPQPYTEAFF	TGTGCCAGCAGCGTAGACCCCCAACCCTACACTGAAGCTTTCTTT
NA	TRBV18	NA	TRBJ1-5	CASSPPTVHQPQHF	TGTGCCAGCTCACCACCGACAGTCCATCAGCCCCAGCATTTT
NA	TRBV13	NA	TRBJ2-2	CASSLIRDAGELFF	TGTGCCAGCAGCTTAATCAGGGATGCCGGGGAGCTGTTTTTT
NA	TRBV19	NA	TRBJ2-2	CASSREDLDTGELFF	TGTGCCAGTAGCCGTGAGGATCTGGACACCGGGGAGCTGTTTTTT
NA	TRBV6-2/TRBV6-3	NA	TRBJ2-4	CASSYPGLAKNIQYF	TGTGCCAGCAGTTATCCGGGCCTAGCCAAAAACATTCAGTACTTC
NA	TRBV10-3	NA	TRBJ1-3	CAIGQSGNTIYF	TGTGCCATCGGGCAGTCTGGAAACACCATATATTTT
NA	TRBV10-3	TRBD1	TRBJ1-2	CAISESPGQDRNYGYTF	TGTGCCATCAGTGAGTCGCCTGGACAGGACAGAAACTATGGCTACACCTTC
NA	TRBV28	NA	TRBJ2-5	CASSLAERGGTQYF	TGTGCCAGCAGTTTAGCGGAGCGTGGGGGGACCCAGTACTTC
NA	TRBV19	TRBD1	TRBJ1-5	CASRGTDSNQPQHF	TGTGCCAGCAGGGGGACAGATAGCAATCAGCCCCAGCATTTT
NA	TRBV19	NA	TRBJ1-1	CASSLQGNTEAFF	TGTGCCAGCTCTCTACAGGGTAACACTGAAGCTTTCTTT
NA	TRBV18	NA	TRBJ1-1	CASSPRMNTEAFF	TGTGCCAGCTCACCAAGGATGAACACTGAAGCTTTCTTT
once	TRBV19	TRBD1	TRBJ1-1	CASSREGGLNTEAFF	TGTGCCAGTAGCCGAGAAGGGGGCTTGAACACTGAAGCTTTCTTT